Presented here are 7 T cell receptor beta chains from one specimen sequenced in a study of blood T cells in healthy people across ages. The use of a sample-barcoded 5' primer and a J-beta primer mix characterized a second PCR of roughly 6 to 11 cycles. Each CDR3 protein gets one entry after TCRdb re-called the 5' RACE reads with MiXCR. This sample has approximately 730,000 distinct CDR3 sequences, with about 40% found just once. Material for sequencing was blood. Receptors originate from a woman aged 55-69 years in good health.

Only a few counts were recorded for this clonotype. The V gene is TRBV24-1, the J gene TRBJ2-7; the D gene could be TRBD1 or TRBD2 (5 bases each). The CDR3 totals 15 residues. The germline CDR1 and CDR2 sequences are KGHDR and SFDVKD. With 6 bases removed from V and 3 bases from J, the gap between germline ends came to 17 bases. CDR3 DNA: TGTGCCACCAGTCAGAGTGGGGGAGAAATCTACGAGCAGTACTTC. Protein: CATSQSGGEIYEQYF.

This clonotype has just a few counts. The chain employs TRBV28 and TRBJ2-7; D remains unclear. The CDR3 sequence is 12 residues long. The germline V and J ends were trimmed by 1 base and 7 bases, with 8 bases remaining between them. CDR1 and CDR2 from the germline V gene are MDHEN and SYDVKM. The CDR3 DNA follows: TGTGCCAGCAGTTTATCCCTCGATGAGCAGTACTTC. This translates into CASSLSLDEQYF.

The J gene is TRBJ2-7, the V gene TRBV28; 9 bases map to TRBD1. Germline V gives CDR1 MDHEN, CDR2 SYDVKM. V dropped 3 bases and J dropped 7; count of bases not matched to a gene: 13. This CDR3 is built from 16 residues. The CDR3 loop is CASSFWGQGKGNEQYF. The CDR3 nucleotides read TGTGCCAGCAGTTTTTGGGGACAGGGAAAAGGTAATGAGCAGTACTTC.

This clonotype appeared a single time. J is TRBJ2-1 and V is TRBV30; TRBD2 matches 9 bases. Looked up from germline, CDR1 is GTSNPN and CDR2 is SVGIG (reference sequence). This CDR3 is built from 16 residues. With 0 bases clipped from V and 2 bases from J, the junction kept 5 bases outside the gene matches. The DNA of the CDR3 is TGTGCCTGGAGTGTGAGCGGGGGGAGTCCCTACAATGAGCAGTTCTTC. Amino acid sequence: CAWSVSGGSPYNEQFF. Combining the CDR3 with reference TRBV30 and TRBJ2-1 gives the whole variable domain SQTIHQWPATLVQPVGSPLSLECTVEGTSNPNLYWYRQAAGRGLQLLFYSVGIGQISSEVPQNLSASRPQDRQFILSSKKLLLSDSGFYLCAWSVSGGSPYNEQFFGPGTRLTVL.

The chain joins TRBV7-3 to TRBJ2-1; 12 bases agree with TRBD2. Trimming removed 5 bases from V and 6 bases from J; junction bases left unmatched: 5. This CDR3 has 15 residues. From germline, CDR1 is SGHTA and CDR2 FQGTGA. Here the CDR3 reads CASSAWTSGANEQFF. The CDR3 DNA is TGTGCCAGCAGCGCCTGGACTAGCGGGGCCAATGAGCAGTTCTTC.

In the case of this clonotype: This clone may be a read error of a much larger clone one base away. The chain is built from TRBV12-3 or TRBV12-4 and TRBJ2-5, with 8 positions matching TRBD2. There are 17 residues in the CDR3. Trimming at V came to 8 bases and at J to 2 bases, leaving 16 bases not matched to a gene. CDR3 residues: CASSAVPPGTRQETQYF. DNA for the CDR3: TGTGCCAGCTCCGCCGTCCCTCCCGGGACTAGACAAGAGACCCAGTACTTC.

The V call is TRBV27, the J call TRBJ1-1; unclear D gene. Germline-derived CDR1 and CDR2 are MNHEY and SMNVEV (reference sequence). The V end was cut by 1 base, the J end by 8 bases, with 8 bases between. The CDR3 loop spans 12 amino acids. This chain's CDR3 is CASSLLGSEAFF. The CDR3 bases are TGTGCCAGCAGTTTATTGGGGTCCGAAGCTTTCTTT.